Listed below are T cell receptor beta chains from one sample, sequenced in a study of blood T cell repertoires in COVID-19. Assay used: immunoSEQ multiplex PCR; TCRdb lists only in-frame clones, some missing. Among some 58,000 clones listed, 65% to 90% were seen once. Sequencing was performed on peripheral blood. The receptors come from a man between 40 and 49 years old with acute or convalescent COVID-19. Both conserved end residues are part of each CDR3. Each record gives: V gene, D gene, clone size, J gene, CDR3 DNA, CDR3 protein. D genes are given only for firm matches. Size tells how often a clone was seen (once, few, many) or the class of an expanded clone, and some rows leave it out.

V: TRBV5-1; D: NA; size: once; J: TRBJ1-1; DNA: TGCGCCAGCAGCTTGGCCGCCAACAGGGTTCAGGGTGAAGCTTTCTTT; CDR3: CASSLAANRVQGEAFF
V: TRBV5-4; D: TRBD1; size: NA; J: TRBJ2-3; DNA: TGTGCCAGCAGCTTGGGGGGAGGGACAGGGAGTAAAGCGGCAGATACGCAGTATTTT; CDR3: CASSLGGGTGSKAADTQYF
V: TRBV6-6; D: TRBD1; size: NA; J: TRBJ2-7; DNA: TGTGCCAGCGGGCAAGGGGGCCTGACCTACGAGCAGTACTTC; CDR3: CASGQGGLTYEQYF
V: TRBV6-5; D: NA; size: NA; J: TRBJ1-2; DNA: TGTGCCAGCAGTTACTCCAGGACAGTTAACTATGGCTACACCTTC; CDR3: CASSYSRTVNYGYTF
V: TRBV6-6; D: TRBD1; size: NA; J: TRBJ2-7; DNA: TGTGCCAGCAGTTACCCCGGGACAGGGGCTTCCGGGCAGTACTTC; CDR3: CASSYPGTGASGQYF
V: TRBV12-3/TRBV12-4; D: TRBD1; size: NA; J: TRBJ2-1; DNA: TGTGCCAGCAGCCCGGGGACAGTACATGAGCAGTTCTTC; CDR3: CASSPGTVHEQFF
V: TRBV13; D: TRBD1; size: once; J: TRBJ1-1; DNA: TGTGCCAGCAGCACCGGCAGGGGGGTAGTTACTGAAGCTTTCTTT; CDR3: CASSTGRGVVTEAFF
V: TRBV5-8; D: NA; size: NA; J: TRBJ1-2; DNA: TGTGCCAGCAGCTACTTCAGGGATGGCTACACCTTC; CDR3: CASSYFRDGYTF
V: TRBV20-1; D: NA; size: NA; J: TRBJ1-1; DNA: TGCAGTGCTCCCCAAAACTGGGAGGCTTTCTTT; CDR3: CSAPQNWEAFF
V: TRBV18; D: NA; size: once; J: TRBJ1-5; DNA: TGTGCCAGCTCACCTGACAGGAATCAGCCCCAGCATTTT; CDR3: CASSPDRNQPQHF
V: TRBV5-4; D: NA; size: once; J: TRBJ2-6; DNA: TGTGCCAGCAGCTTCCAGGGGACCAACGTCCTGACTTTC; CDR3: CASSFQGTNVLTF
V: TRBV11-3; D: NA; size: NA; J: TRBJ2-2; DNA: TGTGCCAGCAGCCCCCCTAACCAGGTAGTCACCGGGGAGCTGTTTTTT; CDR3: CASSPPNQVVTGELFF
V: TRBV5-6; D: NA; size: NA; J: TRBJ2-7; DNA: TGTGCCAGCAGCCTGGAGGGGAGGCCAACCTACGAGCAGTACTTC; CDR3: CASSLEGRPTYEQYF
V: TRBV6-5; D: TRBD1; size: NA; J: TRBJ2-7; DNA: TGTGCCAGCAGCCCCGGGACAGGCACTTTAAAGCAGTACTTC; CDR3: CASSPGTGTLKQYF
V: TRBV6-5; D: TRBD2; size: NA; J: TRBJ2-5; DNA: TGTGCCAGCGTACGGACTAGCGGGGGGGGAGAGACCCAGTACTTC; CDR3: CASVRTSGGGETQYF
V: TRBV9; D: NA; size: NA; J: TRBJ1-1; DNA: TGTGCCAGCAGCGTAGAAGCGAACACTGAAGCTTTCTTT; CDR3: CASSVEANTEAFF
V: TRBV4-1; D: NA; size: NA; J: TRBJ1-6; DNA: TGCGCCAGCAGCCAAGAGTGGGGACATTATAATTCACCCCTCCACTTT; CDR3: CASSQEWGHYNSPLHF
V: TRBV7-2; D: NA; size: NA; J: TRBJ1-2; DNA: TGTGCCAGCAGCTTAAACCTTAAGGCGTCGGGGGACTATGGCTACACCTTC; CDR3: CASSLNLKASGDYGYTF
V: TRBV27; D: TRBD2; size: NA; J: TRBJ2-5; DNA: TGTGCCAGCAGTTTACGCGGCGGGGGGGATCAAGAGACCCAGTACTTC; CDR3: CASSLRGGGDQETQYF
V: TRBV7-2; D: NA; size: NA; J: TRBJ2-3; DNA: TGTGCCAGCAGCTTACGCAGGGGCGCCCCAGATACGCAGTATTTT; CDR3: CASSLRRGAPDTQYF
V: TRBV27; D: NA; size: NA; J: TRBJ2-7; DNA: TGTGCCAGCAGTCCCTCGGTGCCTTACGAGCAGTACTTC; CDR3: CASSPSVPYEQYF
V: TRBV11-3; D: TRBD2; size: NA; J: TRBJ2-2; DNA: TGTGCCACCACGAGTTACGGCGGGGGGGCTAGTATCGGGGAGCTGTTTTTT; CDR3: CATTSYGGGASIGELFF
V: TRBV5-1; D: TRBD1; size: once; J: TRBJ2-7; DNA: TGCGCCAGCAGCGAGGGACAGGGCCACGAGCAGTACTTC; CDR3: CASSEGQGHEQYF
V: TRBV7-8; D: NA; size: NA; J: TRBJ1-5; DNA: TGTGCCAGCAGCTTTGGCGGAGATCAGCCCCAGCATTTT; CDR3: CASSFGGDQPQHF
V: TRBV5-1; D: NA; size: NA; J: TRBJ1-5; DNA: TGCGCCAGCAGCTTGGAACTGGGCTCGGATCAGCCCCAGCATTTT; CDR3: CASSLELGSDQPQHF
V: TRBV30; D: NA; size: NA; J: TRBJ1-1; DNA: TGTGCCTGGAGTGGGCCCGGGGGCACTGAAGCTTTCTTT; CDR3: CAWSGPGGTEAFF
V: TRBV5-5; D: NA; size: NA; J: TRBJ2-2; DNA: TGTGCCAGCAGCTTTCGTCAGGAGAACACCGGGGAGCTGTTTTTT; CDR3: CASSFRQENTGELFF
V: TRBV9; D: TRBD2; size: NA; J: TRBJ2-1; DNA: TGTGCCAGCAGCGTGGCCAGCGGGGGTTCCGCAAGCTCCTACAATGAGCAGTTCTTC; CDR3: CASSVASGGSASSYNEQFF
V: TRBV9; D: NA; size: NA; J: TRBJ1-6; DNA: TGTGCCAGCAGCCCATCGGCCCAGGGGTTCGGATCACCCCTCCACTTT; CDR3: CASSPSAQGFGSPLHF
V: TRBV7-9; D: NA; size: NA; J: TRBJ1-2; DNA: TGTGCCAGCAGCTCACAGGGAAACTATGGCTACACCTTC; CDR3: CASSSQGNYGYTF
V: TRBV11-3; D: NA; size: NA; J: TRBJ2-1; DNA: TGTGCCAGCAGCTTAACCCTAGCTATCAGTGAGCAGTTCTTC; CDR3: CASSLTLAISEQFF